This TCR beta chain was sequenced during a study of graft-versus-host responses after intestinal transplantation. About the research overall: Transplant types were multivisceral, liver-intestinal, or isolated intestinal. Every one of the recipients received anti-thymocyte globulin induction and afterwards took tacrolimus and steroids for around 3 years.

This clone came up a few times. The antigen is undetermined. The CDR3 has 14 residues. The ends lost 7 bases at V and 4 bases at J; junction bases unmatched: 7. Germline loops: CDR1 LNHDA, CDR2 SQIVND (reference sequence). TCRdb's copy holds only in-frame clones and misses some; the assay was immunoSEQ multiplex PCR. The sample carries approximately 16,000 clones, under 70% recorded once. Processing was applied to graft tissue in order to liberate intraepithelial and lamina propria lymphocytes. Study-wide points: Allografts from individuals with graft-donor T cell macrochimerism displayed high graft-versus-host to host-versus-graft clonal ratios. Ileal or blood samples showed some GvH clones first, and such clones were also found in recipient marrow.

Sequenced here: ileum tissue, sampled almost 700 days after intestinal transplantation. The chain is built from TRBV19 and TRBJ1-2; 9 bases line up with TRBD1. The TCR originated in a human patient who received an intestinal transplant, so some T cells may come from the graft donor. Written as DNA, the CDR3 is TGTGCCAGTAAACAGACAGGGGGGCTCTATGGCTACACCTTC. It is translated as CASKQTGGLYGYTF.